Each of the 20 T cell receptor beta chains below was sequenced from the same sample in a study of response to subunit inactivated influenza vaccine. TCRdb redid the calling of the RT-PCR reads with MiXCR, one entry per CDR3 protein. The data hold 500,000 to 600,000 distinct CDR3 sequences, with 10% to 15% observed a single time. Sequencing used PBMCs from blood, obtained on the day of vaccination. Receptors were obtained from a man over 45 who received an inactivated influenza vaccine.

There are a few counts of this clonotype. The chain has TRBV9 and TRBJ1-4, with a tentative D call TRBD1 (5 bases). The CDR3 covers 15 residues. Germline values: CDR1 SGDLS, CDR2 YYNGEE. V was trimmed by 4 bases and J by 7 bases, leaving 17 bases between them. In DNA, the CDR3 is TGTGCCAGCAGCCCTCGACCGAGGGGAATTGAAAAACTGTTTTTT. Its protein product is CASSPRPRGIEKLFF.

In this sample, this clonotype turned up a few times. CDR3 region: CASIRSTEAHNEQFF. DNA of the CDR3: TGTGCCAGCATCCGAAGTACAGAGGCCCACAATGAGCAGTTCTTC. The chain links TRBV6-2 or TRBV6-3 to TRBJ2-1, with D hard to call. This CDR3 is built from 15 residues. The V gene lost 7 bases and the J gene lost 5 bases, with 18 bases spanning the gap. Germline assignment: CDR1 MNHEY and CDR2 SVGEGT.

The chain employs TRBV28 and TRBJ1-3; 10 bases are shared with TRBD1. Germline loops: CDR1 MDHEN, CDR2 SYDVKM. CDR3 length: 19 amino acids. Unmatched junction bases numbered 13, after V lost 5 bases and J lost 0 bases. The DNA of the CDR3 is TGTGCCAGCAGTCTCTCCCGGGACAGGGGCCGAACCTCTGGAAACACCATATATTTT. Amino acid sequence: CASSLSRDRGRTSGNTIYF.

V usage is TRBV12-3 or TRBV12-4 and J usage is TRBJ2-1; tentatively, D is TRBD2 (6 bases). CDR3 length: 16 residues. Trimming shortened V by 6 bases and J by 1 base, and 16 bases separated the two germline ends. CDR3 in amino acids: CASRLASAGSYNEQFF. The CDR3 region has the DNA TGTGCCAGCAGACTCGCTAGCGCGGGATCCTACAATGAGCAGTTCTTC.

This clonotype was observed many times. The DNA of the CDR3 is TGTGCCAGCAGCGTAGGGGTCAGCCATACCTACGAGCAGTACTTC. Protein product: CASSVGVSHTYEQYF. The chain combines TRBV9 with TRBJ2-7; D unresolved. The V and J ends lost 0 bases and 2 bases respectively, with 12 bases between them. The germline CDR1 and CDR2 sequences are SGDLS and YYNGEE. The CDR3 is 15 amino acids.

V and J are TRBV28 and TRBJ2-3; the match to TRBD2 covers 10 bases. Trimming at V came to 10 bases and at J to 5 bases, leaving 3 bases not matched to a gene. CDR3 length: 12 amino acids. Germline lookup yields CDR1 MDHEN and CDR2 SYDVKM. This CDR3 reads CAIGTSEDTQYF. As DNA, the CDR3 is TGTGCCATCGGGACTAGCGAAGATACGCAGTATTTT. The full variable domain, completed using reference TRBV28 and TRBJ2-3, is DVKVTQSSRYLVKRTGEKVFLECVQDMDHENMFWYRQDPGLGLRLIYFSYDVKMKEKGDIPEGYSVSREKKERFSLILESASTNQTSMYLCAIGTSEDTQYFGPGTRLTVL.

V is TRBV4-1 and J is TRBJ1-2; no clear D. V was pared by 1 base and J by 0 bases, with 12 bases between. This CDR3 comprises 16 residues. Germline CDR1 is MGHRA and CDR2 is YSYEKL. CDR3 DNA: TGCGCCAGCAGCCAAGCGTTTTCGTTAGCTAACTATGGCTACACCTTC. Its protein is CASSQAFSLANYGYTF.

This chain joins TRBV28 and TRBJ2-3, with 7 positions matching TRBD2. The CDR3 totals 15 residues. After removal of 2 bases from V and 5 bases from J, the junction contained 7 bases not matched to a gene. CDR1 is MDHEN, CDR2 SYDVKM, per germline. This CDR3 reads CASSLTLGGLDTQYF. In DNA, the CDR3 is TGTGCCAGCAGTTTAACTTTGGGAGGGTTAGATACGCAGTATTTT.

This clonotype occurred once. This sequence joins TRBV2 and TRBJ2-7; D is ambiguous. Trimming pared 6 bases from V and 4 bases from J, leaving 7 bases between. Germline loops: CDR1 SNHLY, CDR2 FYNNEI. This CDR3 has 11 residues. The CDR3 region is CASSVKYEQYF. The CDR3 region has the DNA TGTGCCAGCAGCGTTAAGTACGAGCAGTACTTC. The complete variable domain, with remaining parts taken from reference TRBV2 and TRBJ2-7, reads EPEVTQTPSHQVTQMGQEVILRCVPISNHLYFYWYRQILGQKVEFLVSFYNNEISEKSEIFDDQFSVERPDGSNFTLKIRSTKLEDSAMYFCASSVKYEQYFGPGTRLTVT.

V gene TRBV20-1 combines with J gene TRBJ2-6; D remains ambiguous. Looked up from germline, CDR1 is DFQATT and CDR2 is SNEGSKA (reference sequence). V was trimmed by 1 base and J by 0 bases, leaving 10 bases between them. This CDR3 contains 16 residues. Here the CDR3 DNA reads TGCAGTGCTAGAGGAATCCGCGGCTCTGGGGCCAACGTCCTGACTTTC. This encodes CSARGIRGSGANVLTF.

V is TRBV20-1 and J is TRBJ2-1, with 9 positions matching TRBD1. Germline-derived CDR1 and CDR2 are DFQATT and SNEGSKA (reference sequence). V dropped 0 bases and J dropped 4; count of bases not matched to a gene: 10. The length of the CDR3 is 17 residues. This CDR3 is CSARDLGQGLTYNEQFF. CDR3 DNA: TGCAGTGCTAGAGATCTAGGACAGGGGTTGACGTACAATGAGCAGTTCTTC.

This clonotype was seen more than once but under ten times. The rearrangement links TRBV27 to TRBJ1-4, with TRBD1 matching over 7 bases. Trimming cost V 4 bases and J 8 bases; bases outside gene matches: 10. The CDR3 spans 15 residues. The V gene's germline CDR1 is MNHEY and CDR2 SMNVEV (reference sequence). In DNA form, the CDR3 reads TGTGCCAGCAGTTCTTCTCCGACAGGGAGCGAAAAACTGTTTTTT. It is translated as CASSSSPTGSEKLFF.

This clonotype occurred many times. CDR3 nucleotide sequence: TGTGCCATCGGAAGGTTGCTAGCGGGAGCGGACGAGCAGTACTTC. Encoded protein: CAIGRLLAGADEQYF. This sequence joins TRBV10-3 and TRBJ2-7, with 10 bases aligning to TRBD2. Germline lookup yields CDR1 ENHRY and CDR2 SYGVKD. The length of the CDR3 is 15 residues. The V gene end was trimmed by 8 bases and the J gene end by 5 bases; junction bases not matched to a gene: 12.

This clonotype was seen only a few times. This chain uses TRBV11-2 with TRBJ2-7; 8 positions agree with TRBD1. Germline V gene sequence: CDR1 SGHAT, CDR2 FQNNGV. The junction had 6 bases not matched to a gene; V was cut back by 6 bases and J by 2 bases. This CDR3 is built from 14 residues. The CDR3: CASRSHRGAYEQYF. DNA for the CDR3: TGTGCCAGCAGATCGCACAGGGGGGCCTACGAGCAGTACTTC.

This clonotype was counted ten times or more. The CDR3 DNA is TGTGCCAGCCGCAGCGGAACCTACGAGCAGTACTTC. It yields the protein CASRSGTYEQYF. This rearrangement joins TRBV6-6 to TRBJ2-7, with D perhaps matching TRBD2 (5 bases). CDR3 length: 12 amino acids. Trimming left V 8 bases short and J 2 bases short, with 10 bases between. CDR1 MNHNY and CDR2 SVGAGI come from the germline V gene (reference sequence).

This clonotype was observed a handful of times. This rearrangement joins TRBV7-9 to TRBJ2-7, with D hard to call. The CDR3 has 14 amino acids. V lost 1 base to trimming and J lost 0 bases, with 7 bases between them. Germline V gene sequence: CDR1 SEHNR, CDR2 FQNEAQ (reference sequence). CDR3 nucleotides: TGTGCCAGCAGCTTAGGCATTGTCTCCTACGAGCAGTACTTC. Translated: CASSLGIVSYEQYF.

This clonotype is a singleton in its sample. V gene TRBV7-9 combines with J gene TRBJ2-5; TRBD1 might be the D (5 bases). The germline V gene encodes CDR1 SEHNR and CDR2 FQNEAQ (reference sequence). Trimming left V 1 base short and J 1 base short, with 10 bases between. The CDR3 totals 15 residues. CDR3: CASSLVGASQETQYF. The CDR3 region has the DNA TGTGCCAGCAGCTTAGTTGGGGCAAGCCAAGAGACCCAGTACTTC. Looking up the rest from reference TRBV7-9 and TRBJ2-5 gives the full variable domain: DTGVSQNPRHKITKRGQNVTFRCDPISEHNRLYWYRQTLGQGPEFLTYFQNEAQLEKSRLLSDRFSAERPKGSFSTLEIQRTEQGDSAMYLCASSLVGASQETQYFGPGTRLLVL.

The genes are TRBV24-1 and TRBJ2-3; D ambiguous. The CDR3 length is 14 residues. Deletions cut 10 bases from V and 4 bases from J, with 17 bases between. The germline V gene has CDR1 KGHDR and CDR2 SFDVKD. In nucleotides, the CDR3 is TGTGCCACGTCCCAGGACGAACCTCCAGATACGCAGTATTTT. It yields the protein CATSQDEPPDTQYF.

The CDR3 DNA sequence: TGTGCCAGCAAGCCAGGGGTTCATTCACCCCTCCACTTT. It specifies CASKPGVHSPLHF. The gene calls are TRBV6-2 or TRBV6-3 and TRBJ1-6; D is perhaps TRBD1 (6 bases). Per the germline V gene, CDR1 is MNHEY and CDR2 is SVGEGT. Trimming left V 7 bases short and J 8 bases short, with 12 bases between. CDR3 length equals 13 residues.

At least ten counts were recorded for this clonotype. The chain carries TRBV6-5 and TRBJ2-3; D may be TRBD2 (6 bases). CDR3 length: 16 amino acids. Trimming took off 2 bases at V and 4 bases at J, with 16 bases between the two ends. In germline, CDR1 is MNHEY, CDR2 SVGAGI. The CDR3 coding sequence is TGTGCCAGCAGTTACGAATGGGGAGGACTCGCAGATACGCAGTATTTT. It encodes CASSYEWGGLADTQYF.